This T cell receptor (beta chain) was retrieved from a study of T cells in Graves' hyperthyroidism and ophthalmopathy. The blood specimen was taken at initial hyperthyroidism diagnosis, before any ophthalmopathy symptoms. This clonotype was recorded a few times. Antigen unknown. Authors of the study amplified TCR beta CDR3 regions from RNA transcripts. A set of HTBI primers served as the primers for a first-round RT-PCR of the TCR CDR3. TCRdb reprocessed the multiplex PCR reads with MiXCR, giving one entry per CDR3 protein. Of fewer than 300,000 distinct CDR3 sequences in the sample, around 15% were seen once. General study results and limits: Ophthalmopathy was predicted by the model a median of roughly 6.6 months ahead of onset.

Sequences were obtained from blood. This clonotype was sampled from a woman aged 45-65 years with Graves' hyperthyroidism that later progressed to Graves' ophthalmopathy.

CDR3 sequence (DNA): TGTGCCAGCACCCTCATTTGGGACAGGGGGCTATTCGGGCCCGGATGGAGTGAAGCTTTCTTT. Residues: CASTLIWDRGLFGPGWSEAFF. The chain links TRBV7-9 to TRBJ1-1; TRBD1 aligns across 12 bases. Germline CDR1 SEHNR, CDR2 FQNEAQ (reference sequence). This CDR3 contains 21 residues. Trimming took 7 bases from V and 7 from J; bases not matched to a gene: 28.